A selection of T cell receptor beta chains follows, all from one sample in a study of T cells after yellow fever vaccination. TCRdb re-called the 5' RACE reads with MiXCR, one entry per CDR3 protein. The table records about 320,000 distinct CDR3 sequences, about 10% of them present only once. Here the sequenced sample was CD4+ T cells sorted from PBMCs, taken 45 days after the yellow fever booster vaccination. These receptors originate from a man between 18 and 35 years old who received the YFV17D yellow fever vaccine. Both conserved end residues are part of each CDR3. Each record gives: V gene, J gene, D gene, clone size, CDR3 DNA, CDR3 protein. A D gene is named only where the DNA matches it firmly. Clone sizes are given selectively: once, few, many, or a class where the clone is expanded.

TRBV19,TRBJ2-6,.,few,TGTGCCAGTAGTATAGACCTAGCTGTCGGGGCCAACGTCCTGACTTTC,CASSIDLAVGANVLTF
TRBV27,TRBJ2-1,.,few,TGTGCCAGCAGTCCCCTTGGGACCTACAATGAGCAGTTCTTC,CASSPLGTYNEQFF
TRBV7-2,TRBJ2-3,.,.,TGTGCCAGCACACAGGGTGGGGGAGAGGGGCAGTATTTT,CASTQGGGEGQYF
TRBV14,TRBJ1-5,.,few,TGTGCCAGCAGCCAAGTAGTCCTCAGGTCACGTAGCAATCAGCCCCAGCATTTT,CASSQVVLRSRSNQPQHF
TRBV27,TRBJ2-7,TRBD1,many,TGTGCCAGCAGTCTCCGACAGGGTGACGAGCAGTACTTC,CASSLRQGDEQYF
TRBV9,TRBJ2-7,TRBD1,.,TGTGCCAGCAGCACGGGACAGCCGACCTACGAGCAGTACTTC,CASSTGQPTYEQYF
TRBV7-2,TRBJ1-2,.,many,TGTGCCAGCAGCTTTGGGGCTAACTATGGCTACACCTTC,CASSFGANYGYTF
TRBV12-3/TRBV12-4,TRBJ2-1,.,.,TGTGCCAGCGCCCGGCCCTACAATGAGCAGTTCTTC,CASARPYNEQFF
TRBV29-1,TRBJ1-2,TRBD1,.,TGCAGCGTGCAGCCCGACAGGGGAGGTTATGGCTACACCTTC,CSVQPDRGGYGYTF
TRBV7-2,TRBJ1-5,TRBD1,.,TGTGCCAGCAGCCCCATGGGGACAAACGGGGGACAGGGTCGTAATAGCAATCAGCCCCAGCATTTT,CASSPMGTNGGQGRNSNQPQHF
TRBV5-1,TRBJ2-3,TRBD2,many,TGCGCCAGCAGCTTTGGCGGGGGGGGCGAAGATACGCAGTATTTT,CASSFGGGGEDTQYF
TRBV27,TRBJ2-7,.,.,TGTGCCAGCAGTTTTCTGGGCGCCTTGGGCGAGCAGTACTTC,CASSFLGALGEQYF
TRBV7-2,TRBJ1-4,.,.,TGTGCCAGCAGCCCAGGGACCGCCAGTGGGGTACTGTTTTTT,CASSPGTASGVLFF
TRBV12-3/TRBV12-4,TRBJ2-5,.,.,TGTGCCAGCAGTTTTTATCCGGGAAGCCAAGAGACCCAGTACTTC,CASSFYPGSQETQYF
TRBV3-1,TRBJ1-1,.,few,TGTGCCAGCAGCCAAGACTCTCCCGCTTTCTTT,CASSQDSPAFF
TRBV7-6,TRBJ2-7,.,.,TGTGCCAGCAGCTTAGGGGACTCTTCCTACGAGCAGTACTTC,CASSLGDSSYEQYF
TRBV5-5,TRBJ2-1,TRBD2,few,TGTGCCAGCAGCTTGCCCGGGACTAGCGGCTACAATGAGCAGTTCTTC,CASSLPGTSGYNEQFF
TRBV7-2,TRBJ1-2,.,few,TGTGCCAGCAGCCCACACTTGAGGGGCGGCTACACCTTC,CASSPHLRGGYTF
TRBV6-6,TRBJ2-3,.,.,TGTGCCAGCAGTTACATTCGGGATACGCAGTATTTT,CASSYIRDTQYF
TRBV6-4,TRBJ2-3,TRBD1,few,TGTGCCAGCAGTAGGGACAGGAACGTAGCAGATACGCAGTATTTT,CASSRDRNVADTQYF
TRBV7-2,TRBJ1-2,TRBD1,few,TGTGCCAGCAGCTTATACTGGACAGGGGGCTATGGCTACACCTTC,CASSLYWTGGYGYTF
TRBV28,TRBJ1-3,.,few,TGTGCCAGCAGGGGCGGAGGCTCTGGAAACACCATATATTTT,CASRGGGSGNTIYF
TRBV12-3/TRBV12-4,TRBJ2-7,TRBD1,many,TGTGCCAGCAGCCTGACCCCGCCCGGACAGGGGGCGAGCGAGCAGTACTTC,CASSLTPPGQGASEQYF
TRBV7-2,TRBJ1-1,.,.,TGTGCCAGCAGCCGAGGGTGGGGAAACACTGAAGCTTTCTTT,CASSRGWGNTEAFF